This entry lists 29 T cell receptor beta chains sequenced from one sample in a study of blood T cell repertoires in COVID-19 (dated by TCRdb to between 2020 and 2021). Libraries were constructed by the immunoSEQ multiplex PCR assay. TCRdb's version of the immuneACCESS table is confined to in-frame rearrangements and falls short of the full clone set. An unresolved V gene accounts for under half of the shortfall where checked; the remainder is of unknown origin. The sample table shows about 230,000 clones, and roughly 84% are seen once. The ten biggest clones cover about 8% of the sample. The source material was peripheral blood. These receptors all come from a woman aged 45 to 65 with acute or convalescent COVID-19.

This chain connects TRBV5-1 to TRBJ2-7, with D perhaps matching TRBD2 (7 bases). Germline CDR1 is SGHRS and CDR2 is YFSETQ. V was trimmed by 0 bases and J by 3 bases, leaving 10 bases between them. The CDR3 sequence is 14 residues long. As DNA, the CDR3 is TGCGCCAGCAGCTTGGCCGGGGGGCGCTACGAGCAGTACTTC. Its translation: CASSLAGGRYEQYF.

In DNA, the CDR3 is TGTGCCAGTAACCAGGGGTCGACGGTCCCCTATGGCTACACCTTC. Translating it yields CASNQGSTVPYGYTF. The V and J genes are TRBV19 and TRBJ1-2; D might be TRBD1 (6 bases). This CDR3 region has 15 residues. Per the germline V gene, CDR1 is LNHDA and CDR2 is SQIVND (reference sequence). Trimming removed 7 bases from V and 4 bases from J, with 19 bases in between.

The gene calls are TRBV9 and TRBJ2-3; the match to TRBD2 covers 15 bases. Germline V CDR1 and CDR2: SGDLS, YYNGEE. CDR3 length: 17 amino acids. V gave up 4 bases and J gave up 4 bases; unmatched junction bases: 7. The DNA of the CDR3 is TGTGCCAGCAGCCCTTGGACTAGCGGGGGGGCGGCAGATACGCAGTATTTT. This sequence encodes CASSPWTSGGAADTQYF.

This clone was seen more than once but under ten times. The CDR3 sequence is CAGQENTGELFF. The CDR3 nucleotides read TGTGCCGGACAGGAGAACACCGGGGAGCTGTTTTTT. The chain couples TRBV30 to TRBJ2-2; 7 nucleotides line up with TRBD1. With V trimmed by 8 bases and J by 1 base, 1 base remained unmatched. CDR1 is GTSNPN and CDR2 is SVGIG in the germline V gene (reference sequence). CDR3 length: 12 residues.

The V call is TRBV5-4, the J call TRBJ2-7; TRBD1 matches 10 bases. Unmatched junction bases numbered 5, after V lost 4 bases and J lost 4 bases. The CDR3 has 14 residues. Germline V gives CDR1 SGHNT, CDR2 YYREEE (reference sequence). CDR3 nucleotides: TGTGCCAGCAGCAAGGACAGGGGGATGTACGAGCAGTACTTC. Protein sequence: CASSKDRGMYEQYF.

This chain joins TRBV6-5 and TRBJ1-2; D is ambiguous. The ends were cut back, 6 bases at V and 4 bases at J, with 15 bases in the middle. CDR3 length: 14 amino acids. The germline V gene has CDR1 MNHEY and CDR2 SVGAGI. CDR3 nucleotide sequence: TGTGCCAGCAGGGGCCGGGCGGGTGGCTATGGCTACACCTTC. Encoded protein: CASRGRAGGYGYTF.

V gene TRBV10-2 combines with J gene TRBJ2-2, with 11 positions matching TRBD2. V shed 6 bases, J shed 4 bases, and the junction held 4 bases outside the gene matches. CDR1 and CDR2 (germline): WSHSY, SAAADI. There are 15 residues in the CDR3. The chain's CDR3 is CASRLLAGGTGELFF. Written as DNA, the CDR3 is TGCGCCAGCAGACTTCTAGCGGGAGGCACCGGGGAGCTGTTTTTT.

CDR3 DNA sequence: TGTGCCAGCAGCTTAGACACAGCAGATACGCAGTATTTT. Translated: CASSLDTADTQYF. The J gene is TRBJ2-3, the V gene TRBV7-9; D call uncertain. V lost 1 base and J 4 bases, leaving 6 bases between the germline ends. The CDR3 has 13 amino acids. Germline lookup yields CDR1 SEHNR and CDR2 FQNEAQ (reference sequence).

This clone has only one observation. The chain is built from TRBV5-1 and TRBJ2-1, with D uncertain. Germline CDR1 and CDR2: SGHRS and YFSETQ. V shed 2 bases and J shed 5 bases, with 2 bases lying between them. The length of the CDR3 is 11 residues. The DNA of the CDR3 is TGCGCCAGCAGCTTTAACAATGAGCAGTTCTTC. This codes for CASSFNNEQFF.

The rearrangement links TRBV4-2 to TRBJ2-3; 10 bases match TRBD1. The junction had 10 bases not matched to a gene; V was cut back by 1 base and J by 3 bases. Germline-derived CDR1 and CDR2 are LGHNA and YNFKEQ. The length of the CDR3 is 18 residues. The CDR3: CASSQAPTGGRITDTQYF. The CDR3 coding sequence is TGTGCCAGCAGCCAAGCCCCGACAGGGGGCCGGATTACAGATACGCAGTATTTT.

V and J are TRBV2 and TRBJ1-4, with D tentatively TRBD1 (6 bases). The V gene's germline CDR1 is SNHLY and CDR2 FYNNEI. Deletions cut 7 bases from V and 10 bases from J, with 22 bases between. This CDR3 is 15 amino acids long. The CDR3 nucleotides are TGTGCCAGCAAAGGGGGGGTCCAAACCGTCGGAAAACTGTTTTTT. Amino acids: CASKGGVQTVGKLFF.

Written as DNA, the CDR3 is TGCAGCTACGGGACTGGGCACGAGCAGTACTTC. Encoded protein: CSYGTGHEQYF. The chain combines TRBV29-1 with TRBJ2-7, with a possible D match to TRBD2 (6 bases). Germline V gives CDR1 SQVTM, CDR2 ANQGSEA. V was pared by 8 bases and J by 5 bases, with 13 bases between. The CDR3 spans 11 residues.

The genes are TRBV7-2 and TRBJ1-2, with TRBD1 matching 7 bases. The CDR3 has 15 amino acids. Losses at the gene ends were 5 bases for V and 2 bases for J; bases not matched to a gene: 8. Germline CDR1 and CDR2: SGHTA and FQGNSA. The CDR3 nucleotides read TGTGCCAGCAGCCACGAACCGGGACAGAACTATGGCTACACCTTC. Protein: CASSHEPGQNYGYTF. Variable domain in full (rest from reference TRBV7-2 and TRBJ1-2): GAGVSQSPSNKVTEKGKDVELRCDPISGHTALYWYRQSLGQGLEFLIYFQGNSAPDKSGLPSDRFSAERTGGSVSTLTIQRTQQEDSAVYLCASSHEPGQNYGYTFGSGTRLTVV.

The J gene is TRBJ2-7, the V gene TRBV10-1; 13 bases match TRBD2. This CDR3 region has 13 residues. V shed 8 bases and J 6 bases; nucleotides not matched to a gene: 4. Germline CDR1 and CDR2: WNHNN and SYGVQD (reference sequence). CDR3 nucleotides: TGCGCCAGCGGACTAGCGGGAGCAGGCGAGCAGTACTTC. Its protein product is CASGLAGAGEQYF.

The rearrangement uses TRBV3-1 (or the pseudogene TRBV3-2) and TRBJ2-7, with TRBD2 as a possible D gene (6 bases). Germline CDR1 LGHDT, CDR2 YNNKEL (reference sequence). With 10 bases removed from V and 1 base from J, the gap between germline ends came to 14 bases. The CDR3 totals 13 residues. The CDR3 sequence is CATTRDVSYEQYF. Here the CDR3 DNA reads TGTGCCACCACGCGGGACGTATCCTACGAGCAGTACTTC.

The rearrangement links TRBV18 to TRBJ1-3; D is unclear. Trimming removed 4 bases at V and 1 base at J, with 14 bases between. Germline-derived CDR1 and CDR2 are KGHSH and LQKENI. The CDR3 sequence is 16 residues long. The chain's CDR3 is CASSLYSPQSGNTIYF. The CDR3 bases are TGTGCCAGCTCACTGTACAGCCCCCAATCTGGAAACACCATATATTTT.

In DNA, the CDR3 is TGTGCCAGCACCCTCGACAGGGGCGGTGGTCAGCCCCAGCATTTT. Translation: CASTLDRGGGQPQHF. The J gene is TRBJ1-5, the V gene TRBV28, with 8 bases identical to TRBD1. CDR1 is MDHEN and CDR2 is SYDVKM in the germline V gene. The CDR3 is made up of 15 amino acids. J lost 6 bases, V lost 7 bases, and 11 bases had no gene match.

DNA for the CDR3: TGTGCCAGCAGCTTCCGGTGGCAGGGGGCTGAAGCTTTCTTT. Protein: CASSFRWQGAEAFF. V gene TRBV7-2 combines with J gene TRBJ1-1, with 7 bases identical to TRBD1. V was clipped by 3 bases and J by 6 bases; unmatched bases: 7. Looked up from germline, CDR1 is SGHTA and CDR2 is FQGNSA. The CDR3 length is 14 residues.

This rearrangement joins TRBV5-6 to TRBJ2-1, with a possible D match to TRBD2 (6 bases). This CDR3 has 16 residues. Germline CDR1 and CDR2: SGHDT and YYEEEE. The V end lost 4 bases, the J end lost 6 bases, and 20 bases lay between the germline ends. The CDR3 sequence is CASSTPYGTPTNEQFF. The CDR3 DNA sequence: TGTGCCAGCAGCACACCCTACGGGACTCCAACCAATGAGCAGTTCTTC.

The chain recombines TRBV6-6 with TRBJ2-1; D may be TRBD1 (5 bases). Between the trimmed V and J ends, which lost 1 base and 5 bases, there was a span of 6 bases. Germline lookup yields CDR1 MNHNY and CDR2 SVGAGI (reference sequence). The CDR3 loop spans 13 amino acids. The CDR3 nucleotides are TGTGCCAGCAGTTACTTAGGGGACAATGAGCAGTTCTTC. Translating it yields CASSYLGDNEQFF.

The chain recombines TRBV3-1 (or the pseudogene TRBV3-2) with TRBJ1-3; the D is unclear. The V end was cut by 4 bases, the J end by 3 bases, with 10 bases between. Germline lookup yields CDR1 LGHDT and CDR2 YNNKEL (reference sequence). This CDR3 has 14 amino acids. Here the CDR3 DNA reads TGTGCCAGCAGCCCCGCGACTGTTGGAAACACCATATATTTT. It translates to CASSPATVGNTIYF.

This chain uses TRBV3-1 (or the pseudogene TRBV3-2) with TRBJ2-1, with 15 bases identical to TRBD2. Germline trimming cut 4 bases from V and 9 bases from J; bases unmatched to any gene: 7. The germline V gene has CDR1 LGHDT and CDR2 YNNKEL (reference sequence). The CDR3 length is 16 residues. The CDR3 sequence: CASSRSGLAGGIEQFF. Written as DNA, the CDR3 is TGTGCCAGCAGCCGATCGGGACTAGCGGGAGGCATTGAGCAGTTCTTC.

V is TRBV3-1 (or the pseudogene TRBV3-2) and J is TRBJ2-3, with 10 nucleotides matching TRBD2. Per the germline V gene, CDR1 is LGHDT and CDR2 is YNNKEL (reference sequence). V shed 2 bases and J 1 base; nucleotides not matched to a gene: 3. CDR3 size: 16 residues. CDR3 bases: TGTGCCAGCAGCCAACCAAGCGGGGGGGGCACAGATACGCAGTATTTT. It specifies CASSQPSGGGTDTQYF.

The chain combines TRBV5-5 with TRBJ1-5; 9 positions agree with TRBD1. With 4 bases clipped from V and 6 bases from J, the junction kept 8 bases outside the gene matches. The CDR3 is 15 amino acids. Germline V gene sequence: CDR1 SGHKS, CDR2 YYEKEE (reference sequence). The DNA for the CDR3 is TGTGCCAGCAGCCGGGACAGGGCGGTCGGTCAGCCCCAGCATTTT. Its translation is CASSRDRAVGQPQHF.

The rearrangement joins TRBV5-1 to TRBJ2-5; D may be TRBD2 (7 bases). This CDR3 contains 14 residues. Germline V gives CDR1 SGHRS, CDR2 YFSETQ. V gave up 5 bases and J gave up 5 bases, with 16 bases separating them. CDR3 nucleotides: TGCGCCAGCAGTCCTAGGGGGGGAGGTGAGACCCAGTACTTC. Encoded protein: CASSPRGGGETQYF.

This rearrangement joins TRBV20-1 to TRBJ1-1; no clear D gene. Trimming left V 3 bases short and J 6 bases short, with 14 bases between. Per germline, CDR1 DFQATT and CDR2 SNEGSKA (reference sequence). This CDR3 comprises 13 residues. The CDR3 DNA reads as TGCAGTGCTAGTTTTCACAAGTCCCCTGAAGCTTTCTTT. It codes for CSASFHKSPEAFF.

The V and J genes are TRBV10-3 and TRBJ1-1; 11 nucleotides match TRBD1. The V gene's germline CDR1 is ENHRY and CDR2 SYGVKD. This CDR3 comprises 16 residues. Trimming took 5 bases from V and 5 from J; bases not matched to a gene: 10. The CDR3 DNA reads TGTGCCATCAGTAAAGAAACCGGGACAGGGGGTACTGAAGCTTTCTTT. Protein product: CAISKETGTGGTEAFF.

This sequence joins TRBV7-8 and TRBJ2-3, with 9 bases aligning to TRBD2. Germline V CDR1 and CDR2: SGHVS, FQNEAQ. Unmatched junction bases numbered 8, after V lost 6 bases and J lost 4 bases. The CDR3 length is 15 residues. The CDR3 DNA reads as TGTGCCAGCAGGGCATCGGGGACTAGCCCAGATACGCAGTATTTT. Its translation: CASRASGTSPDTQYF.

This rearrangement joins TRBV5-4 to TRBJ1-1; D unclear. With 0 bases removed from V and 2 bases from J, the gap between germline ends came to 8 bases. The CDR3 runs 14 residues. The V gene's germline CDR1 is SGHNT and CDR2 YYREEE (reference sequence). CDR3 amino acids: CASSLARKNTEAFF. The CDR3 DNA reads TGTGCCAGCAGCTTGGCCAGGAAAAACACTGAAGCTTTCTTT.